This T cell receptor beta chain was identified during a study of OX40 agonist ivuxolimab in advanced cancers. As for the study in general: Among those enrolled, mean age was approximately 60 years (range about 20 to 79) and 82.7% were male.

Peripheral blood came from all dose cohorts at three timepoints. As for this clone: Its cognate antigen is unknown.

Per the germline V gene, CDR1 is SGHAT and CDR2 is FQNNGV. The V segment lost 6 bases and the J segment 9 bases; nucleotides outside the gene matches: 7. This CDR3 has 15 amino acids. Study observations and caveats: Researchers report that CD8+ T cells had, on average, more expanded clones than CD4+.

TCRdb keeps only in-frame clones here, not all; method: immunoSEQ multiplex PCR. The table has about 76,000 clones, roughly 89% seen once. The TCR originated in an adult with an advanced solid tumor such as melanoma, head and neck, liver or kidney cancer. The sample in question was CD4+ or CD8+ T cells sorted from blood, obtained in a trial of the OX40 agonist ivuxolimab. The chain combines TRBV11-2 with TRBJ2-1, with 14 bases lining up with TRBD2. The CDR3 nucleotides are TGTGCCAGCAGTTTGACTAGCGGGAGGGCCGGTGAGCAGTTCTTC. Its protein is CASSLTSGRAGEQFF.